This TCR beta chain was found in a study of T cell responses to AZD1222 COVID-19 vaccine (dated by TCRdb to the early 2020s). General notes on the study: A total of just over 230 trial participants underwent TCR sequencing, of whom some 200 had received two doses of AZD1222 and around 25 had received two doses of the MenACWY control vaccine. Enrollment into the trials was organized by age into subgroups of 18-55, 56-69 and 70-plus years, and those subgroups contained roughly 140, 27 and 60 TCR-sequenced participants, respectively.

Concerning this clone itself: The antigen it recognizes is unknown. Base quality data are lacking; no much larger clone is found one base away.

The time point label on this specimen signifies: about 28 days (+/-7) after the second vaccine dose. AZD1222 recipients given second doses at about 4 weeks or at about 12 weeks were pooled, since spike-specific TCR depth and breadth were not found to differ between the two schedules. Vaccinee samples were obtained from the UK trials COV001 and COV002, which included a single-blind randomized controlled phase 2/3 trial of AZD1222 (ChAdOx1 nCoV-19) in healthy adults. For TCRbeta chain sequencing, PBMC samples were collected from trial participants at day 0 and at day 28 after the second dose. The CDR3 regions of human TCRbeta chains were subjected to immunosequencing. In the source study's methods: TCRs in the repertoires were matched against a reference library of SARS-CoV-2-specific TCRs that had been generated with the MIRA antigen-specificity platform. Breadth meant the fraction of unique TCRs that were SARS-CoV-2-associated, whereas depth meant the fraction of total T cells that were SARS-CoV-2-associated. Using the MIRA data, each spike-specific TCR was mapped to the spike region that the TCR reacts to and placed in a CD4 or CD8 class. Log10-transformed breadth and depth values were compared by one-way ANOVA with Sidak's multiple comparisons tests. TCRdb mirrors the immuneACCESS table, restricted to in-frame sequences. Some clones are absent from its copies; in checked studies, under half trace to an unresolved V gene, and the reason for the others is unknown. V and J calls and clone size are copied from that table; D and trimming were computed from the DNA. The sample yields about 56,000 clones; about 80% were counted once. The ten most abundant clones make up approximately 5% of the sample.

Study-level results and caveats: In the small 56-69-year group, the increase in depth fell short of significance, most likely because of low power. Conclusions about previously exposed vaccinees are limited, since just 6 or 7 AZD1222 recipients were seropositive for SARS-CoV-2 at baseline. After two AZD1222 doses, both the breadth and the depth of spike-specific TCRs were significantly higher than at day 0 and than in MenACWY recipients. Participants were mostly white British, with more females than males. The authors suggested clonal diversity may have been underestimated. No day 14 peak-response samples were available, so repertoires were characterized only after the peak T cell response. Reportedly, almost half of the unique spike-specific TCRs recognized epitopes lying outside the regions that are mutated in the B.1.351 and B.1.1.7 variants. The whole spike protein was spanned by vaccine-associated CD4 TCRs, and dominant responses were seen in regions 160-218 and 743-854.

Unmatched junction bases come to 9, with V trimmed by 4 bases and J by 2 bases. Reading from cysteine to phenylalanine, the CDR3 counts 16 amino acids. The entry retains the CDR3 DNA only, 48 bases that are in frame from base 1. The germline V gene specifies MDHEN as CDR1 and SYDVKM as CDR2. This TCR came from an adult who received the AZD1222 COVID-19 vaccine. The sample here was peripheral blood, taken 28 days after the second AZD1222 dose. The V gene is TRBV28 and the J gene is TRBJ2-7; the junction holds 9 bases that match TRBD2. The nucleotides read TGTGCCAGCAGTTCATATAGCGGGAGCACCCCCTACGAGCAGTACTTC. This sequence encodes CASSSYSGSTPYEQYF.